The clone carrying this T cell receptor (beta chain) was counted between two and nine times. The antigen remains undetermined. The data are from a study of T-cell memory formation after mild COVID-19. Findings and limits, study-wide: The second-wave clones peaking on day 37 were not confirmed as SARS-CoV-2-specific. Memory sampled before infection contained some responding clones, suggesting cross-reactive memory joined.

V shed 5 bases and J shed 2 bases, with 6 bases lying between them. The CDR3 is 12 amino acids. CDR1 and CDR2 (germline): SEHNR, FQNEAQ (reference sequence). A single record per CDR3 protein comes from TCRdb applying MiXCR to the 5' RACE reads. The top ten clones hold about two fifths of a sample with fewer than 150,000 distinct CDR3 sequences, about a fifth of them seen once. The sequence derives from a man between 18 and 35 years old who had mild COVID-19 (a few samples of this study predate the infection). Cell type and time point are not known. Sample: PBMCs or a T cell subset sorted from them (not recorded which). The V call is TRBV7-9, the J call TRBJ2-5, with D possibly matching TRBD2 (5 bases). In nucleotides, the CDR3 is TGTGCCAGCAGCCGGGAACAAGAGACCCAGTACTTC. This encodes CASSREQETQYF.